The rows below give T cell receptor beta chains drawn from one sample of a study of CD8 T cells in Susac syndrome. TCRdb analysed the immunoSEQ multiplex PCR reads with MiXCR anew, one entry per CDR3 protein. In the table there are about 210,000 distinct CDR3 sequences, around 95% of which are singletons. The sample comprised CD4+ T cells from PBMCs. The receptors originated from a human donor with multiple sclerosis. Both conserved end residues are part of each CDR3. A D gene is named only where the DNA matches it firmly. Rows give clone size only sometimes, using once, few, many, or a class for an expanded clone.

j_call clone_size v_call d_call cdr3_nt cdr3_aa
TRBJ2-7 - TRBV18 TRBD1 TGTGCCAGCTCACCTCCGGACAGGGGAGCCTACGAGCAGTACTTC CASSPPDRGAYEQYF
TRBJ2-5 once TRBV3-1 - TGTGCCAGCAGGAAGATGGGGAAGACCCAGTACTTC CASRKMGKTQYF
TRBJ2-5 - TRBV2 TRBD1 TGTGCCAGCAGGAGGACAGGGAGGTGGGAGACCCAGTACTTC CASRRTGRWETQYF
TRBJ2-3 - TRBV20-1 - TGCAGTGCTAGCATCAGGGGTGAAGGGGCAGATACGCAGTATTTT CSASIRGEGADTQYF
TRBJ2-2 - TRBV7-2 - TGTGCCAGCAGCCCGGGGACACTCAAGGCCGGGGAGCTGTTTTTT CASSPGTLKAGELFF
TRBJ2-3 - TRBV11-2 TRBD2 TGTGCCAGCAGCCGAAGCGGGAGGGACCCAGATACGCAGTATTTT CASSRSGRDPDTQYF
TRBJ2-5 - TRBV5-1 - TGCGCCAGCTCTCCTCAGTACCAAGAGACCCAGTACTTC CASSPQYQETQYF
TRBJ2-1 - TRBV15 TRBD1 TGTGCCACCAGCAGAGGTGACAGGGTTAGCTACAATGAGCAGTTCTTC CATSRGDRVSYNEQFF
TRBJ2-5 - TRBV2 TRBD1 TGTGCCAACAGGGACAGACAGTACCAAGAGACCCAGTACTTC CANRDRQYQETQYF
TRBJ2-1 - TRBV2 TRBD2 TGTGCCAGCAGTGGTAATAGCGGGATGGGGAATGAGCAGTTCTTC CASSGNSGMGNEQFF
TRBJ2-1 - TRBV23-1 TRBD1 TGCGCCAGCAGTCGGAATACAGGGGGTTTTGGGTATTGGCAGTTCTTC CASSRNTGGFGYWQFF